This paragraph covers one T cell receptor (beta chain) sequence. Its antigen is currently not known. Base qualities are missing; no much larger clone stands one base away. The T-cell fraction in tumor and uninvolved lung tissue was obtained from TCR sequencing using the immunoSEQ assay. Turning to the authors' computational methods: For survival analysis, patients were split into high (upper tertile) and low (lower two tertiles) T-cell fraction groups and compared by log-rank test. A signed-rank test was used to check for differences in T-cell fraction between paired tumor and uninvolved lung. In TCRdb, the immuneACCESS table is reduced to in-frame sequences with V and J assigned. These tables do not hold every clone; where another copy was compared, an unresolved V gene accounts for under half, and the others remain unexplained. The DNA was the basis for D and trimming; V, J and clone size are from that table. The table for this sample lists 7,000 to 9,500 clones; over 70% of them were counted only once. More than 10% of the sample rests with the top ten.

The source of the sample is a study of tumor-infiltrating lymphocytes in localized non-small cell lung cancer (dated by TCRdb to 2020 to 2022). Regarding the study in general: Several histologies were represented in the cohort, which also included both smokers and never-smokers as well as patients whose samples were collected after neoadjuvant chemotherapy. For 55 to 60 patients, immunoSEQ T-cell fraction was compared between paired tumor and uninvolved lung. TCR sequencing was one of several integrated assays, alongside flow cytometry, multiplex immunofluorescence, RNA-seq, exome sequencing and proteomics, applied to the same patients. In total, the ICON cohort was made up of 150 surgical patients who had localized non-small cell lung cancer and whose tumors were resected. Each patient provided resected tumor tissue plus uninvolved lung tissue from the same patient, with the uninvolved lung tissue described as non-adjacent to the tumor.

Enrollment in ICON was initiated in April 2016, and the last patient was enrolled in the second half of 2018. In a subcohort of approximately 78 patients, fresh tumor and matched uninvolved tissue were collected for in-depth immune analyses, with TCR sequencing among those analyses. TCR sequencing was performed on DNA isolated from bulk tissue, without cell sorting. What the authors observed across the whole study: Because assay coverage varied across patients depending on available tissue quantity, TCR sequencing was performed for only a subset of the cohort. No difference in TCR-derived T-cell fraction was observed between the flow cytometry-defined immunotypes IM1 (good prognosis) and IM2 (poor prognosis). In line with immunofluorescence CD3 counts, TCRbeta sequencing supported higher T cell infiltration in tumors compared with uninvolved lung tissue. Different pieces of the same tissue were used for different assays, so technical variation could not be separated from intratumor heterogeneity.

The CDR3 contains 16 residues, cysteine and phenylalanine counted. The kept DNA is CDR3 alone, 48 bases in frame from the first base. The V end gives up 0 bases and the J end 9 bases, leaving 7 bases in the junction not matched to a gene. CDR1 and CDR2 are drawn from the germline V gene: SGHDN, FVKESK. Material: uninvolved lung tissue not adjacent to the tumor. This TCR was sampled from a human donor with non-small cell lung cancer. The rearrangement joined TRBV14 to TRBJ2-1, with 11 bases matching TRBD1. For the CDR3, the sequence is CASSQDRDRGKSEQFF. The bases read TGTGCCAGCAGCCAAGATCGGGACAGGGGGAAGAGTGAGCAGTTCTTC.